The 21 T cell receptor beta chains listed next were all sequenced from one sample in a study of blood T cells in healthy people across ages. PCR was performed a second time for about 7 to 11 cycles using a sample-barcoded 5' primer and a J-beta primer mix. TCRdb passed the 5' RACE reads through MiXCR, listing each CDR3 protein once. The table shows around 940,000 distinct CDR3 sequences, with roughly 50% occurring only once. Sequenced input: blood. The receptors were sampled from a woman between 55 and 75 years old in good health.

This clonotype came up a few times. The gene calls are TRBV10-3 and TRBJ2-3; 12 bases line up with TRBD1. The CDR3 is 15 residues long. The V and J ends lost 3 bases and 9 bases, in that order; junction bases with no gene match: 7. CDR1 ENHRY and CDR2 SYGVKD come from the germline V gene. This CDR3 is CAISEWGQGARTQYF. CDR3 coding DNA: TGTGCCATCAGTGAATGGGGACAGGGGGCGCGAACGCAGTATTTT.

Details on this clonotype: This clone may be a read error of a much larger clone one base away. The chain employs TRBV4-1 and TRBJ2-5, with D possibly TRBD2 on 5 matching bases. Germline assignment: CDR1 MGHRA and CDR2 YSYEKL. The CDR3 is made up of 14 amino acids. Here the CDR3 DNA reads TGCGCCAGCGGCCAAGCGGATGAACAAGAGACCCAGTACTTC. Translation gives CASGQADEQETQYF.

This clonotype was observed a few times. V is TRBV15 and J is TRBJ2-4, with D tentatively TRBD2 (6 bases). Germline CDR1 LNHNV, CDR2 YYDKDF (reference sequence). V was clipped by 0 bases and J by 1 base, with 7 bases between them. The CDR3 contains 15 residues. CDR3 DNA: TGTGCCACCAGCAGAGATCGGGGGGCCAAAAACATTCAGTACTTC. It encodes CATSRDRGAKNIQYF.

This clonotype was seen only a few times. V is TRBV2 and J is TRBJ2-7; 9 nucleotides line up with TRBD1. CDR3 length: 13 residues. Germline V gives CDR1 SNHLY, CDR2 FYNNEI. Unmatched junction bases numbered 5, after V lost 6 bases and J lost 5 bases. CDR3 protein: CASRRQGGHEQYF. The DNA for the CDR3 is TGTGCCAGCAGGCGACAGGGGGGACACGAGCAGTACTTC. Together with reference TRBV2 and TRBJ2-7, the CDR3 gives the full variable domain: EPEVTQTPSHQVTQMGQEVILRCVPISNHLYFYWYRQILGQKVEFLVSFYNNEISEKSEIFDDQFSVERPDGSNFTLKIRSTKLEDSAMYFCASRRQGGHEQYFGPGTRLTVT.

In its sample, this clonotype was seen a few times. The rearrangement uses TRBV29-1 and TRBJ2-3; the D is unclear. The CDR3 has 14 amino acids. The V end was cut by 4 bases, the J end by 4 bases, with 15 bases between. Germline V gene lookup returns CDR1 SQVTM and CDR2 ANQGSEA. The CDR3 DNA is TGCAGCGTTGTCTCGGGTAGTTATGCAGATACGCAGTATTTT. This sequence encodes CSVVSGSYADTQYF.

This chain uses TRBV28 with TRBJ1-1; perhaps TRBD1 as D (5 bases). V lost 3 bases, J lost 1 base, and 15 bases lay in between. The germline V gene encodes CDR1 MDHEN and CDR2 SYDVKM. The CDR3 is 16 residues long. The CDR3 DNA is TGTGCCAGCAGTTTGTTTGGCAGGGCTTCGAACACTGAAGCTTTCTTT. Translation: CASSLFGRASNTEAFF.

This clonotype was seen a handful of times. The CDR3 nucleotides read TGCAGTGCTAGAGATAGGGGAAAACCTTCACCCCTCCACTTT. Residues: CSARDRGKPSPLHF. The chain employs TRBV20-1 and TRBJ1-6; tentative D call: TRBD1 (5 bases). The V gene lost 0 bases and the J gene lost 9 bases, with 12 bases spanning the gap. Germline V gives CDR1 DFQATT, CDR2 SNEGSKA (reference sequence). CDR3 length equals 14 residues.

V usage is TRBV20-1 and J usage is TRBJ2-5; 13 bases map to TRBD2. The DNA end is more similar to TRBJ2-7, so the J call may be wrong. This CDR3 spans 14 amino acids. In germline, CDR1 is DFQATT, CDR2 SNEGSKA (reference sequence). The CDR3 nucleotides are TGCAGTGCTAGGGGGACTAGCGGGATGTACGAGCAGTACTTC. Amino acid sequence: CSARGTSGMYEQYF.

A few counts support this clonotype. The chain combines TRBV4-2 with TRBJ2-1, with TRBD2 matching 7 bases. The CDR3 extends over 15 amino acids. J gave up 8 bases and V 1 base, and 8 bases lay outside the gene matches. Germline assignment: CDR1 LGHNA and CDR2 YNFKEQ. CDR3 DNA: TGTGCCAGCAGCCAAGTGGGCGGGAGTAGCGATGAGCAGTTCTTC. Protein: CASSQVGGSSDEQFF.

The V and J genes are TRBV5-1 and TRBJ2-3, with 15 positions matching TRBD2. Trimming cost V 4 bases and J 0 bases; bases outside gene matches: 12. The CDR3 runs to 20 residues. Per germline, CDR1 SGHRS and CDR2 YFSETQ. In DNA form, the CDR3 reads TGCGCCAGCAGCCTGAACCGGGGACTAGCGGGAGGCCGCAGCACAGATACGCAGTATTTT. Its translation is CASSLNRGLAGGRSTDTQYF.

The rearrangement joins TRBV24-1 to TRBJ2-5; TRBD2 matches 8 bases. The CDR3 has 15 residues. J gave up 2 bases and V 7 bases, and 8 bases lay outside the gene matches. CDR1 and CDR2 from the germline V gene are KGHDR and SFDVKD. The CDR3 loop reads CATRDTSGIQETQYF. The CDR3 DNA reads TGTGCCACCAGGGATACTAGCGGTATTCAAGAGACCCAGTACTTC.

This clonotype was counted ten times or more. The rearrangement uses TRBV20-1 and TRBJ2-5, with 8 nucleotides matching TRBD2. Germline V gene sequence: CDR1 DFQATT, CDR2 SNEGSKA (reference sequence). The CDR3 contains 13 residues. V shed 8 bases, J shed 1 base, and the junction held 6 bases outside the gene matches. DNA of the CDR3: TGCAGTTTCAAGCGGGAGTTCCAAGAGACCCAGTACTTC. This codes for CSFKREFQETQYF.

This sequence joins TRBV7-2 and TRBJ1-4; possible D gene TRBD1, 6 bases. Between the trimmed V and J ends, which lost 0 bases and 5 bases, there was a span of 10 bases. This CDR3 spans 15 amino acids. From germline, CDR1 is SGHTA and CDR2 FQGNSA. CDR3 DNA: TGTGCCAGCAGCTTAGCGTGGGGGCTAAATGAAAAACTGTTTTTT. It specifies CASSLAWGLNEKLFF.

This clonotype was counted a few times. The rearrangement joins TRBV20-1 to TRBJ2-1, with a weak D call TRBD2 (5 bases). Per germline, CDR1 DFQATT and CDR2 SNEGSKA (reference sequence). The CDR3 sequence is 13 residues long. V shed 6 bases and J shed 5 bases, with 14 bases lying between them. This CDR3 reads CSAPERPNNEQFF. CDR3 coding DNA: TGCAGTGCCCCAGAGCGGCCTAACAATGAGCAGTTCTTC.

This chain joins TRBV29-1 and TRBJ2-7; maybe TRBD1 (6 bases). The CDR3 runs to 14 residues. Germline CDR1 and CDR2: SQVTM and ANQGSEA. V was trimmed by 0 bases and J by 2 bases, leaving 11 bases between them. The CDR3 nucleotides are TGCAGCGTTGAAGACTGGGACAAGGCCTACGAGCAGTACTTC. Translation gives CSVEDWDKAYEQYF.

CDR3 bases: TGTGCCTGGAGCCTTTCCAGTCACGAGCAGTACTTC. Encoded protein: CAWSLSSHEQYF. The J gene is TRBJ2-4, the V gene TRBV30; D unresolved. The better agreement between TRBJ2-7 and the DNA end casts doubt on the J call. Germline V CDR1 and CDR2: GTSNPN, SVGIG (reference sequence). The CDR3 is 12 residues long.

This clonotype was observed a few times. This rearrangement joins TRBV20-1 to TRBJ2-7; TRBD2 matches at 7 bases. Trimming removed 7 bases from V and 0 bases from J; junction bases left unmatched: 9. From germline, CDR1 is DFQATT and CDR2 SNEGSKA (reference sequence). The CDR3 contains 14 residues. DNA for the CDR3: TGCAGTGGAAAATCTCTAGCGGCCTCCTACGAGCAGTACTTC. Protein sequence: CSGKSLAASYEQYF.

CDR3 DNA sequence: TGTGCCATCACCCCGGGTCCCGCACGTGTCAATGAGCAGTTCTTC. This gives the protein CAITPGPARVNEQFF. The rearrangement links TRBV10-3 to TRBJ2-1; D ambiguous. This CDR3 is built from 15 residues. Trimming pared 7 bases from V and 6 bases from J, leaving 19 bases between. CDR1 is ENHRY and CDR2 is SYGVKD in the germline V gene.

This chain connects TRBV2 to TRBJ2-1, with 8 bases matching TRBD2. The CDR3 totals 15 residues. CDR1 and CDR2 from the germline V gene are SNHLY and FYNNEI. Unmatched junction bases numbered 7, after V lost 5 bases and J lost 4 bases. The CDR3 DNA is TGTGCCAGCAGTCCCTTGCGGGAGGTTTACAATGAGCAGTTCTTC. Translating gives CASSPLREVYNEQFF.

The chain combines TRBV6-2 or TRBV6-3 with TRBJ2-6; 10 bases align to TRBD2. Germline V gene data show CDR1 as MNHEY and CDR2 as SVGEGT. With V trimmed by 7 bases and J by 2 bases, 2 bases remained unmatched. The CDR3 contains 15 residues. This CDR3 is CASTSGSTGANVLTF. The CDR3 nucleotides read TGTGCCAGCACTAGCGGGAGTACTGGGGCCAACGTCCTGACTTTC.

V gene TRBV4-3 combines with J gene TRBJ2-3; D gene uncertain. V was shortened by 1 base and J by 2 bases, with 7 bases between the two germline ends. The germline CDR1 and CDR2 sequences are LGHNA and YSLEER. CDR3 length equals 14 residues. The CDR3 is CASSQVDSTDTQYF. The CDR3 nucleotides are TGCGCCAGCAGCCAAGTCGACTCCACAGATACGCAGTATTTT.